The 5 T cell receptor beta chains given below trace back to one sample, sequenced in a study of OX40 agonist ivuxolimab in advanced cancers. Assay used: immunoSEQ multiplex PCR; TCRdb lists only in-frame clones, some missing. This table has 50,000 or so clones, 90% to 95% appearing once. The sample was CD4+ or CD8+ T cells sorted from blood, taken in a trial of the OX40 agonist ivuxolimab. These receptors were taken from an adult with an advanced solid tumor such as melanoma, head and neck, liver or kidney cancer.

V gene TRBV9 combines with J gene TRBJ1-2; TRBD1 is a possible D gene (5 bases). This CDR3 region has 16 residues. Germline CDR1 reads SGDLS; CDR2 reads YYNGEE. Trimming stripped 3 bases from V and 1 base from J, with 16 bases between. CDR3 sequence: CASSGPTGRGNYGYTF. CDR3 sequence (DNA): TGTGCCAGCAGCGGGCCCACAGGAAGGGGTAACTATGGCTACACCTTC.

CDR3 bases: TGTGCCAGTAGACGCCCCTTAGGAGCGGGAGTTTTTAATGAGCAGTTCTTC. Protein: CASRRPLGAGVFNEQFF. V and J are TRBV19 and TRBJ2-1, with 8 bases matching TRBD2. Germline lookup yields CDR1 LNHDA and CDR2 SQIVND (reference sequence). The length of the CDR3 is 17 residues. With V trimmed by 6 bases and J by 7 bases, 17 bases remained unmatched.

The chain recombines TRBV7-9 with TRBJ2-2; unclear D gene. The V end lost 5 bases, the J end lost 6 bases, and 4 bases lay between the germline ends. Germline values: CDR1 SEHNR, CDR2 FQNEAQ (reference sequence). This CDR3 contains 11 residues. Written as DNA, the CDR3 is TGTGCCAGCAGCCCCCCCGGGGAGCTGTTTTTT. This encodes CASSPPGELFF.

V and J are TRBV7-9 and TRBJ2-5, with D possibly matching TRBD2 (5 bases). Between the trimmed V and J ends, which lost 10 bases and 1 base, there was a span of 10 bases. The CDR3 loop spans 12 amino acids. CDR1 is SEHNR and CDR2 is FQNEAQ in the germline V gene (reference sequence). The CDR3 DNA sequence: TGTGCCACCGGCAGCGGCCAAGAGACCCAGTACTTC. Protein: CATGSGQETQYF. The whole variable domain, remainder taken from reference TRBV7-9 and TRBJ2-5, is DTGVSQNPRHKITKRGQNVTFRCDPISEHNRLYWYRQTLGQGPEFLTYFQNEAQLEKSRLLSDRFSAERPKGSFSTLEIQRTEQGDSAMYLCATGSGQETQYFGPGTRLLVL.

This chain links TRBV10-3 with TRBJ1-2, with D perhaps matching TRBD1 (6 bases). This CDR3 has 15 amino acids. Trimming removed 2 bases at V and 6 bases at J, with 16 bases between. Germline lookup yields CDR1 ENHRY and CDR2 SYGVKD. Here the CDR3 reads CAISERAGAQNGYTF. CDR3 nucleotides: TGTGCCATCAGTGAGAGGGCGGGGGCTCAAAATGGCTACACCTTC.